The 7 T cell receptor beta chains presented below share a single source sample, sequenced in a study of cytomegalovirus exposure and HLA in healthy donors. Primers: 60 Vbeta forward and 13 Jbeta reverse. Sequenced by immunoSEQ multiplex PCR; TCRdb stores in-frame clones only, minus some. This table has around 97,000 clones, roughly four fifths appearing once. The sample was PBMCs. These receptors all come from a man aged 35 to 55 in good health and CMV-seronegative.

The chain has TRBV28 and TRBJ2-7; 7 positions match TRBD1. Germline V gives CDR1 MDHEN, CDR2 SYDVKM. The junction had 6 bases not matched to a gene; V was cut back by 1 base and J by 6 bases. This CDR3 is 14 amino acids long. The CDR3 DNA reads as TGTGCCAGCAGTTTATACTCGACAGGGTCCGAGCAGTACTTC. Translated, it gives CASSLYSTGSEQYF. The whole variable domain, filled in from reference TRBV28 and TRBJ2-7, reads DVKVTQSSRYLVKRTGEKVFLECVQDMDHENMFWYRQDPGLGLRLIYFSYDVKMKEKGDIPEGYSVSREKKERFSLILESASTNQTSMYLCASSLYSTGSEQYFGPGTRLTVT.

As DNA, the CDR3 is TGTGCCAGCAGCTTAAGCGGGGGAATCAATGAGCAGTTCTTC. Translated, it gives CASSLSGGINEQFF. The chain employs TRBV5-4 and TRBJ2-1; 8 bases match TRBD2. Germline CDR1 SGHNT, CDR2 YYREEE (reference sequence). V trimming: 2 bases; J trimming: 6 bases; junction bases outside the gene matches: 4. This CDR3 is built from 14 residues.

This clone was picked up a small number of times. This chain links TRBV27 with TRBJ1-4; TRBD1 is a possible D gene (5 bases). This CDR3 has 16 residues. Per the germline V gene, CDR1 is MNHEY and CDR2 is SMNVEV (reference sequence). The V end was cut by 3 bases, the J end by 7 bases, with 18 bases between. Written as DNA, the CDR3 is TGTGCCAGCAGTTTGGAGGGGCGCGGTATGACTGAAAAACTGTTTTTT. It is translated as CASSLEGRGMTEKLFF.

This clone came up a few times. CDR3 in amino acids: CASSQVAGRSTDTQYF. In DNA form, the CDR3 reads TGCGCCAGCAGCCAAGTAGCGGGGCGGAGCACAGATACGCAGTATTTT. This chain uses TRBV4-1 with TRBJ2-3; 8 bases are shared with TRBD2. The junction had 3 bases not matched to a gene; V was cut back by 1 base and J by 0 bases. CDR1 MGHRA and CDR2 YSYEKL come from the germline V gene. The CDR3 totals 16 residues.

The chain employs TRBV7-2 and TRBJ2-7; D is perhaps TRBD1 (6 bases). Germline V CDR1 and CDR2: SGHTA, FQGNSA. V was trimmed by 1 base and J by 2 bases, leaving 12 bases between them. The length of the CDR3 is 15 residues. This CDR3 is CASSLDDRPPYEQYF. CDR3 sequence (DNA): TGTGCCAGCAGCTTAGACGACAGGCCTCCCTACGAGCAGTACTTC.

The V call is TRBV10-3, the J call TRBJ1-2; 9 nucleotides match TRBD1. The CDR3 contains 14 residues. V lost 6 bases to trimming and J lost 0 bases; unmatched junction nucleotides: 2. Germline loops: CDR1 ENHRY, CDR2 SYGVKD. CDR3 residues: CAISRDRANYGYTF. The CDR3 DNA follows: TGTGCCATCAGCCGGGACAGGGCTAACTATGGCTACACCTTC.

The chain employs TRBV4-1 and TRBJ1-5; D might be TRBD1 (5 bases). The CDR3 length is 14 residues. Germline V CDR1 and CDR2: MGHRA, YSYEKL. V was clipped by 1 base and J by 7 bases, with 11 bases between them. The CDR3 sequence is CASSQVLGPQPQHF. In DNA, the CDR3 is TGCGCCAGCAGCCAAGTTTTGGGGCCGCAGCCCCAGCATTTT.